This TCR beta chain originates from a study of cytomegalovirus exposure and HLA in healthy donors. General observations from the study: Later analysis demonstrated an association between a missense DCLRE1C variant and TCR beta V- and J-gene trimming.

PCR involved 60 Vbeta and 13 Jbeta primers. The data were produced by immunoSEQ multiplex PCR, yet TCRdb's version contains in-frame clones alone and is incomplete. This sample's table reports some 120,000 clones. Trimming removed 2 bases from V and 2 bases from J, with 10 bases in between. The CDR3 consists of 14 residues. Germline V lookup: CDR1 MDHEN, CDR2 SYDVKM. Concerning this clone itself: Its antigen remains unidentified.

Specimen: PBMCs. This chain uses TRBV28 with TRBJ2-7; tentatively, D is TRBD1 (6 bases). The sequence came from a man younger than 35 in good health and CMV-seronegative. This CDR3 reads CASSLTGMTYEQYF. DNA for the CDR3: TGTGCCAGCAGTTTAACAGGGATGACCTACGAGCAGTACTTC.